What follows are 6 T cell receptor beta chains derived from one specimen sequenced in a study of human T cells and chemical hapten exposure listed by TCRdb under 2021. The protocol used for the library was RACE. The instrument given in TCRdb is NextSeq 500. The public reads were run again by TCRdb, first through fastp at Q25 and then through MiXCR, and only productive beta chains were kept. Entries that share a CDR3 protein sequence are merged under the most common genes and DNA. The sample contains approximately 400,000 distinct CDR3 sequences, roughly 5% of them found a single time. The ten biggest clones cover just over 2.5% of the sample. Reading the label with the study, this specimen's time point is: pre-sensitization, week 0. The treatment or condition label corresponds to: therapeutic diphenylcyclopropenone sensitization with weekly scalp DPC. The sample here was whole blood, taken in connection with sensitization to the hapten diphenylcyclopropenone (DPC). All receptors derive from a woman aged 45-65 years with alopecia areata. Some clones in this sample may be carry-over from other donors' samples.

The V call is TRBV27, the J call TRBJ2-3, with TRBD1 identical over 9 bases. The V gene's germline CDR1 is MNHEY and CDR2 SMNVEV (reference sequence). This CDR3 region has 14 residues. The trim removed 3 bases at V and 9 bases at J, leaving 7 bases unmatched. CDR3 bases: TGTGCCAGCAGTTTGGGACAGGGAACCCCGACGCAGTATTTT. This sequence encodes CASSLGQGTPTQYF.

This clonotype occurred a few times. This rearrangement joins TRBV5-1 to TRBJ2-5; D possibly corresponds to TRBD2 (5 bases). This CDR3 contains 14 residues. V lost 3 bases, J lost 4 bases, and 13 bases lay in between. CDR1 is SGHRS and CDR2 is YFSETQ in the germline V gene. This CDR3 is CASSSPEAGETQYF. In nucleotides, the CDR3 is TGCGCCAGCAGCTCCCCGGAGGCGGGAGAGACCCAGTACTTC.

This clonotype was seen many times. The chain has TRBV6-5 and TRBJ2-7; the D gene is possibly TRBD1 (6 bases). Trimming removed 2 bases from V and 6 bases from J, with 11 bases in between. Looked up from germline, CDR1 is MNHEY and CDR2 is SVGAGI. The CDR3 has 13 amino acids. CDR3 sequence: CASSYTGKGEQYF. The CDR3 region has the DNA TGTGCCAGCAGTTACACAGGGAAGGGCGAGCAGTACTTC.

The table lists this clonotype with many counts. J is TRBJ2-3 and V is TRBV10-3; D gene ambiguous. V was trimmed by 0 bases and J by 2 bases, leaving 0 bases between them. Germline V gene data show CDR1 as ENHRY and CDR2 as SYGVKD. The CDR3 contains 12 residues. CDR3 sequence: CAISESTDTQYF. As DNA, the CDR3 is TGTGCCATCAGTGAGTCCACAGATACGCAGTATTTT.

The V gene is TRBV28, the J gene TRBJ2-1; 9 bases are a match to TRBD1. This CDR3 is 16 amino acids long. V dropped 6 bases and J dropped 0; count of bases not matched to a gene: 6. Per germline, CDR1 MDHEN and CDR2 SYDVKM. This CDR3 is CASSPPGQGSYNEQFF. Here the CDR3 DNA reads TGTGCCAGCAGCCCTCCGGGACAGGGCTCCTACAATGAGCAGTTCTTC.

The chain is built from TRBV28 and TRBJ1-5, with no clear D. Per germline, CDR1 MDHEN and CDR2 SYDVKM. The CDR3 spans 16 residues. V was pared by 3 bases and J by 0 bases, with 12 bases between. The CDR3 sequence: CASSFLGEGSNQPQHF. DNA for the CDR3: TGTGCCAGCAGTTTTCTCGGAGAGGGTAGCAATCAGCCCCAGCATTTT. The full variable domain, completed using reference TRBV28 and TRBJ1-5, is DVKVTQSSRYLVKRTGEKVFLECVQDMDHENMFWYRQDPGLGLRLIYFSYDVKMKEKGDIPEGYSVSREKKERFSLILESASTNQTSMYLCASSFLGEGSNQPQHFGDGTRLSIL.